This T cell receptor beta chain appears in the sequencing data of a study of shared clonotypes between healthy human individuals. Of note for this clone: Antigen specificity is unknown.

The V end was cut by 4 bases, the J end by 2 bases, with 12 bases between. CDR1 ENHRY and CDR2 SYGVKD come from the germline V gene. The CDR3 spans 14 residues. Overall study results and limits: In this cohort, only blood was sampled, and tissue repertoires likely differ. Clonotypes shared by all four sorted-subset donors had higher generation probabilities than non-shared clonotypes.

Each of the donors was a healthy adult who was HIV-negative and had not had a recent acute infection or vaccination. CD45RA+ naive and CD45RA-negative memory subsets were separated from CD4+ cells. Assay: immunoSEQ multiplex PCR; the TCRdb copy retains only in-frame clones and omits some. The sample contains roughly 2.2 million clones, 90% to 95% of which appear only once. This chain links TRBV10-3 with TRBJ2-7, with unresolved D. This sequence originates from a man between 18 and 29 years old in good health. Some clones in this sample may be carry-over from other donors' samples. Sequenced sample: naive CD4+ T cells from PBMCs. Described subset: CD45RA+ positively selected. CDR3 protein: CAISAYGETYEQYF. CDR3 sequence (DNA): TGTGCCATCAGTGCTTACGGAGAGACCTACGAGCAGTACTTC.